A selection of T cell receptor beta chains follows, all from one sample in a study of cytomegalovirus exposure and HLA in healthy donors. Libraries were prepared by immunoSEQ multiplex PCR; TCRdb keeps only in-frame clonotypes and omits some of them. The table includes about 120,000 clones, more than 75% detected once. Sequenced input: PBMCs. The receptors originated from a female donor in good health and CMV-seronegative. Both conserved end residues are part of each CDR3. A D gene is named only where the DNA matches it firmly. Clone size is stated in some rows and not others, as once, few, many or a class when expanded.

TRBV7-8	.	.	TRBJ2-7	TGTGCCAGCAGCTGGGACTCGAGCTCCTACGAGCAGTACTTC	CASSWDSSSYEQYF
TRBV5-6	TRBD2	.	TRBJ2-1	TGTGCCAGCAGCTGGTACGGGACTAGCGGGAAGAATGAGCAGTTCTTC	CASSWYGTSGKNEQFF
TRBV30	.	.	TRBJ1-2	TGTGCCTGGAGCCCTATGGGGGAGGGAGGCTACACCTTC	CAWSPMGEGGYTF
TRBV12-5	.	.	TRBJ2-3	TGTGCTAGTGGCGCGGAAGATACGCAGTATTTT	CASGAEDTQYF
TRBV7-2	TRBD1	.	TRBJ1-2	TGTGCCAGCAGCTTACAGGGGGCGCGAGTGGACTATGGCTACACCTTC	CASSLQGARVDYGYTF
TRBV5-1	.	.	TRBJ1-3	TGCGCCAGCAGCCCGACCGGGACACTCTCTGGAAACACCATATATTTT	CASSPTGTLSGNTIYF
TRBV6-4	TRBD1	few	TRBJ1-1	TGTGCCAGCAGTTCCGGGACAGGGACGACTGAAGCTTTCTTT	CASSSGTGTTEAFF
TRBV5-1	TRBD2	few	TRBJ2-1	TGCGCCAGCAGCTTGGTACTAGCGGGAGACAATGAGCAGTTCTTC	CASSLVLAGDNEQFF
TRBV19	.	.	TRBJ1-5	TGTGCCAGTAGTATAGAAGCGACCAGGGTGGGCCAGCCCCAGCATTTT	CASSIEATRVGQPQHF
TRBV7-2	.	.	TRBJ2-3	TGTGCCAGCAGCTTAGTAGACACAGATACGCAGTATTTT	CASSLVDTDTQYF
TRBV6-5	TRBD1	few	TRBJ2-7	TGTGCCAGCAGTTACTTCGGGACAGGGGGAAACGAGCAGTACTTC	CASSYFGTGGNEQYF
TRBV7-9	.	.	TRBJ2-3	TGTGCCAGCAACCTAGTGGGGTCGGGAGTTGCAGATACGCAGTATTTT	CASNLVGSGVADTQYF
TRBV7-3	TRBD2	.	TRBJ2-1	TGTGCCAGCAGCACCTCCGGGACTAGCGGGAGGTATGAGCAGTTCTTC	CASSTSGTSGRYEQFF
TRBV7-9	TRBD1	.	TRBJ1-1	TGTGCCAGTGGAGACAGGGGGAAAAACACTGAAGCTTTCTTT	CASGDRGKNTEAFF
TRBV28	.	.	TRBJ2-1	TGTGCCAGCAGTTCCCTTAAAACAACAGATGATGAGCAGTTCTTC	CASSSLKTTDDEQFF
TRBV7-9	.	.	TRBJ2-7	TGTGCCAGCAGCTCGCGTGGACGGGATCACGAGCAGTACTTC	CASSSRGRDHEQYF
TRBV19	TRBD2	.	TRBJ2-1	TGTGCCAGTTCTGCACTAGCGGCAGCCGAGCAGTTCTTC	CASSALAAAEQFF
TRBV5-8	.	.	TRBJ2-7	TGTGCCAGCAGCCCACTGGAGATCTACGAGCAGTACTTC	CASSPLEIYEQYF
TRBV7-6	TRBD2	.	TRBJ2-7	TGTGCCAGCAGCCGGACTAGCGGCTCTAACGAGCAGTACTTC	CASSRTSGSNEQYF
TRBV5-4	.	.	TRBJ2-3	TGTGCCAGCAGCAACCCTATTACGAAGTTTGCAGATACGCAGTATTTT	CASSNPITKFADTQYF
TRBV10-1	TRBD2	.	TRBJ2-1	TGCGCCAGCCTACTCCAGCGGGGGTCCTACAATGAGCAGTTCTTC	CASLLQRGSYNEQFF
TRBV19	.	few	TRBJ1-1	TGTGCCAGTAGTTTTGGGCCGAACACTGAAGCTTTCTTT	CASSFGPNTEAFF
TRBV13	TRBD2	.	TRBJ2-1	TGTGCCAGCAGCTTGGAGCGGGAGAGCTACAATGAGCAGTTCTTC	CASSLERESYNEQFF
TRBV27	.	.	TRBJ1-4	TGTGCCAGCAGTTTAGGCCCCAGGGTCCATGAAAAACTGTTTTTT	CASSLGPRVHEKLFF
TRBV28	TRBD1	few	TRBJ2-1	TGTGCCAGCAGTGTGACAGGGGGATCCTACAATGAGCAGTTCTTC	CASSVTGGSYNEQFF
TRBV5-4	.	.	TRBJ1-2	TGTGCCAGCAGCTTGCCCCAGGGCCAATTGCTCTATGGCTACACCTTC	CASSLPQGQLLYGYTF
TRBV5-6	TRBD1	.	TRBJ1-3	TGTGCCAGCAGCTTGGAGCTGGACAGGTTCTCTGGAAACACCATATATTTT	CASSLELDRFSGNTIYF
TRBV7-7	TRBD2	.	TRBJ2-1	TGTGCTAGCAGCTTAGTGGCGGGAGGCCGGTACAATGAGCAGTTCTTC	CASSLVAGGRYNEQFF
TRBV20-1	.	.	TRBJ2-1	TGCAGTGCTAGTCGTAGGGGTGAGCAGTTCTTC	CSASRRGEQFF
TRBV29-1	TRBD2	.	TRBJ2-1	TGCAGCGTTGAAGACCTAGCGGCAAGCTCCTACAATGAGCAGTTCTTC	CSVEDLAASSYNEQFF
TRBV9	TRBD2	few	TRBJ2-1	TGTGCCAGCAGCGCTAGCGGGAGTGGGAACAATGAGCAGTTCTTC	CASSASGSGNNEQFF
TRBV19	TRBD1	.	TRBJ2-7	TGTGCCAGTAGTATAGCTGGGACAGGGGCTAACGAGCAGTACTTC	CASSIAGTGANEQYF
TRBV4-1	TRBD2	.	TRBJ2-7	TGCGCCAGCAGCCAGTGGGAGGGCTACGAGCAGTACTTC	CASSQWEGYEQYF
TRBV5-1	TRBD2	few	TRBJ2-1	TGCGCCAGCAGCTTGGGTTCTAGCGGTTACAATGAGCAGTTCTTC	CASSLGSSGYNEQFF
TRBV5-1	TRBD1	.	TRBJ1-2	TGCGCCAGCAGCTCCCCGAACATTACGGACAGGGGTTACTATGGCTACACCTTC	CASSSPNITDRGYYGYTF
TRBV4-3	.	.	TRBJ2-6	TGCGCCAGCAGCCAAGGCTACCTAGTCTCTGGGGCCAACGTCCTGACTTTC	CASSQGYLVSGANVLTF
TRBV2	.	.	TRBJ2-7	TGTGCCAGCAGTGATCATGGCGGGGCAACCTACGAGCAGTACTTC	CASSDHGGATYEQYF
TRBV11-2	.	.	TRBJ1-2	TGTGCCAGCAGCTTAGGAGTGGGCGACTATGGCTACACCTTC	CASSLGVGDYGYTF
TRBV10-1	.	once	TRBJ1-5	TGCGCCAGCAGTGAGTCATCGGGACAGCCCCAGCATTTT	CASSESSGQPQHF
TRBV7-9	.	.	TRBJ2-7	TGTGCCAGCAGCACTAGGGAAGCCTACGAGCAGTACTTC	CASSTREAYEQYF
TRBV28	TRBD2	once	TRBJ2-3	TGTGCCAGCACCATCCTAGCGGGAGGGCCTGATACGCAGTATTTT	CASTILAGGPDTQYF
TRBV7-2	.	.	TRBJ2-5	TGTGCCAGCAGTCGGGGGGCAGAAGAGACCCAGTACTTC	CASSRGAEETQYF
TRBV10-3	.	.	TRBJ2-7	TGTGCCATCAGTGAGGGGGGGGCGGGTATCCACGAGCAGTACTTC	CAISEGGAGIHEQYF
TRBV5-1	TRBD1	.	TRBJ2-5	TGCGCCGGCAGAATTGACAGGGCTACGGAGACCCAGTACTTC	CAGRIDRATETQYF
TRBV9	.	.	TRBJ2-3	TGTGCCAGCAGCGACGAGTCAGGGGCAGATACGCAGTATTTT	CASSDESGADTQYF
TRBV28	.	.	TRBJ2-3	TGTGCCAGCAGTGCCGTGGGCTCCACAGATACGCAGTATTTT	CASSAVGSTDTQYF
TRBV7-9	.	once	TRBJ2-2	TGTGCCAGCAGCTTTGGTAGAATTACTGCCAACACCGGGGAGCTGTTTTTT	CASSFGRITANTGELFF
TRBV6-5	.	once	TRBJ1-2	TGTGCCAGCAGCCCCACAGGGATCTATGGCTACACCTTC	CASSPTGIYGYTF
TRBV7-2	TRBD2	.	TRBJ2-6	TGTGCCAGCCACGGAGGGAGGGCGGGGGCCAACGTCCTGACTTTC	CASHGGRAGANVLTF
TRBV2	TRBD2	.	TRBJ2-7	TGTGCCAGCAGTCCCAGGGGACTAGCGGGAGGTTACTACGAGCAGTACTTC	CASSPRGLAGGYYEQYF
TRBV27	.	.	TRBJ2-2	TGTGCCAGCAGTCCTACACTAGCGAACACCGGGGAGCTGTTTTTT	CASSPTLANTGELFF
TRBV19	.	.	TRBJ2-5	TGTGCCAGTAGTACATTGGAGGAGACCCAGTACTTC	CASSTLEETQYF
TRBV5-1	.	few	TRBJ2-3	TGCGCCAGCAGCTCCGTGCAAGCGGACACAGATACGCAGTATTTT	CASSSVQADTDTQYF